This T cell receptor beta chain was found in a study of blood T cell repertoires in COVID-19. This CDR3 spans 13 amino acids. Between the trimmed V and J ends, which lost 0 bases and 9 bases, there was a span of 10 bases. CDR1 SGHNT and CDR2 YENEEA come from the germline V gene. TCRdb's copy holds only in-frame clones and misses some; the assay was immunoSEQ multiplex PCR. The table lists 80,000 to 100,000 clones, around 72% of them singletons. This sequence joins TRBV11-3 and TRBJ2-3, with D unclear. This clonotype was sampled from a man between 65 and 80 years old with COVID-19, enrolled during active disease. Sequenced: peripheral blood. CDR3 bases: TGTGCCAGCAGCTTAGATCAGGCTTCCACGCAGTATTTT. It yields the protein CASSLDQASTQYF.